One sample yielded the 12 T cell receptor beta chains listed below, sequenced in a study of blood T cell repertoires in COVID-19. Libraries were prepared by immunoSEQ multiplex PCR; TCRdb keeps only in-frame clonotypes and omits some of them. The repertoire has hundreds of thousands of clones, about 91% of them found once; the top ten carry under 8%. Sequencing was performed on peripheral blood. These receptors all come from a young woman with COVID-19, enrolled during active disease.

This chain links TRBV9 with TRBJ2-3; 7 bases are a match to TRBD2. V trimming: 4 bases; J trimming: 2 bases; junction bases outside the gene matches: 7. Germline loops: CDR1 SGDLS, CDR2 YYNGEE. The CDR3 covers 15 residues. The CDR3 bases are TGTGCCAGCAGCTTCGGGGGGATGGTCACAGATACGCAGTATTTT. Amino acids: CASSFGGMVTDTQYF.

This clone appeared a few times. This chain uses TRBV5-1 with TRBJ1-2, with 9 positions matching TRBD1. The length of the CDR3 is 14 residues. Germline CDR1 is SGHRS and CDR2 is YFSETQ. V lost 3 bases, J lost 3 bases, and 3 bases stayed unmatched. CDR3: CASSSTGGHYGYTF. The DNA for the CDR3 is TGCGCCAGCAGCTCGACAGGGGGACACTATGGCTACACCTTC.

This clone appeared once. This chain connects TRBV28 to TRBJ1-6; the D gene is possibly TRBD1 (5 bases). In germline, CDR1 is MDHEN, CDR2 SYDVKM. Trimming removed 2 bases from V and 11 bases from J, with 22 bases in between. CDR3 length equals 17 residues. CDR3 DNA: TGTGCCAGCAGTTTAGGAGGGGCCAATGCGGCGGGCCCACCCCTCCACTTT. This encodes CASSLGGANAAGPPLHF. Using reference TRBV28 and TRBJ1-6 for the parts outside the CDR3, the full variable domain is DVKVTQSSRYLVKRTGEKVFLECVQDMDHENMFWYRQDPGLGLRLIYFSYDVKMKEKGDIPEGYSVSREKKERFSLILESASTNQTSMYLCASSLGGANAAGPPLHFGNGTRLTVT.

This chain uses TRBV19 with TRBJ2-2; TRBD1 matches at 8 bases. Germline V gives CDR1 LNHDA, CDR2 SQIVND (reference sequence). V dropped 4 bases and J dropped 4; count of bases not matched to a gene: 8. This CDR3 is 16 amino acids long. The chain's CDR3 is CASSRGQGAGTGELFF. In nucleotides, the CDR3 is TGTGCCAGTAGTAGGGGGCAGGGGGCGGGCACCGGGGAGCTGTTTTTT.

In this sample, this clone turned up once. The chain carries TRBV14 and TRBJ1-3; TRBD1 is a possible D gene (6 bases). Trimming cost V 1 base and J 4 bases, with 17 bases left between them. The CDR3 sequence is 17 residues long. Germline values: CDR1 SGHDN, CDR2 FVKESK. DNA of the CDR3: TGTGCCAGCAGCCAAGCCGACTGGGGGCGGCGGGGAAACACCATATATTTT. Protein: CASSQADWGRRGNTIYF.

V and J are TRBV7-2 and TRBJ1-5; D ambiguous. Germline loops: CDR1 SGHTA, CDR2 FQGNSA. With 1 base removed from V and 5 bases from J, the gap between germline ends came to 9 bases. There are 14 residues in the CDR3. The CDR3 nucleotides read TGTGCCAGCAGCTTAGGGGTCGGGGATCAGCCCCAGCATTTT. This sequence encodes CASSLGVGDQPQHF.

J is TRBJ2-1 and V is TRBV7-2, with 7 bases fitting TRBD1. This CDR3 has 16 amino acids. CDR1 and CDR2 from the germline V gene are SGHTA and FQGNSA. J gave up 6 bases and V 3 bases, and 11 bases lay outside the gene matches. The CDR3 sequence: CASSLGRGQTSNEQFF. For the CDR3, the DNA is TGTGCCAGCAGCTTGGGAAGGGGACAGACCAGCAATGAGCAGTTCTTC.

Remarks on this clone: It is unclear where the CDR3 begins or ends on the DNA, so no DNA is shown, and the CDR3 is as TCRdb lists it. The gene calls are TRBV5-1 and TRBJ1-1; TRBD1 reflects the table's D call only, with no check against the DNA. The CDR3 extends over 16 residues, inclusive of both ends. CDR1 SGHRS and CDR2 YFSETQ come from the germline V gene. The chain's CDR3 is CASSFGPGGRDTEAFF.

The chain recombines TRBV10-2 with TRBJ1-6; perhaps TRBD1 as D (5 bases). The length of the CDR3 is 22 residues. CDR1 and CDR2 from the germline V gene are WSHSY and SAAADI. Trimming took off 2 bases at V and 0 bases at J, with 26 bases between the two ends. CDR3 amino acids: CASSEATGGTLPFSSYNSPLHF. CDR3 in DNA: TGCGCCAGCAGTGAGGCTACAGGCGGGACTTTACCCTTCAGCTCCTATAATTCACCCCTCCACTTT.

V gene TRBV4-1 combines with J gene TRBJ1-5; 12 positions match TRBD1. J lost 4 bases, V lost 5 bases, and 6 bases had no gene match. The length of the CDR3 is 16 residues. Germline CDR1 is MGHRA and CDR2 is YSYEKL. The CDR3 sequence: CASSTGQGARNQPQHF. The CDR3 DNA reads TGCGCCAGCAGCACGGGACAGGGGGCACGAAATCAGCCCCAGCATTTT.

The rearrangement uses TRBV20-1 and TRBJ1-2; D is perhaps TRBD1 (5 bases). The CDR3 length is 14 residues. V was pared by 3 bases and J by 0 bases, with 11 bases between. The germline gives CDR1 DFQATT, CDR2 SNEGSKA (reference sequence). In DNA form, the CDR3 reads TGCAGTGCTAGTGGGGCTGAAGCTAACTATGGCTACACCTTC. Translation: CSASGAEANYGYTF.

CDR3 bases: TGTGCCAGCTCACCAATGGACAGGGGGCTCGCTGAAGCTTTCTTT. The encoded protein is CASSPMDRGLAEAFF. This chain connects TRBV18 to TRBJ1-1; 11 positions match TRBD1. V lost 2 bases, J lost 6 bases, and 5 bases stayed unmatched. Germline assignment: CDR1 KGHSH and CDR2 LQKENI. The CDR3 runs to 15 residues. Combining the CDR3 with reference TRBV18 and TRBJ1-1 gives the whole variable domain NAGVMQNPRHLVRRRGQEARLRCSPMKGHSHVYWYRQLPEEGLKFMVYLQKENIIDESGMPKERFSAEFPKEGPSILRIQQVVRGDSAAYFCASSPMDRGLAEAFFGQGTRLTVV.